This TCR beta chain originates from a study of Tregs in tolerant kidney transplant recipients. With respect to this clone: The antigen remains unidentified.

The CDR3 runs 12 residues. Germline CDR1 is SNHLY and CDR2 is FYNNEI. The ends were cut back, 6 bases at V and 6 bases at J, with 11 bases in the middle. Study observations and caveats: Tregs expanded with activated donor B cells seemed most donor-specific. This study did not directly address biological reproducibility. Validation in larger populations is needed because few patients were studied.

The data were produced by immunoSEQ multiplex PCR, yet TCRdb's version contains in-frame clones alone and is incomplete. The sample lists about 240,000 clones, roughly 80% occurring once. The clonotype was recovered from a human donor in good health. The rearrangement joins TRBV2 to TRBJ1-1, with a tentative D call TRBD1 (6 bases). Sequencing was carried out using CD4+ T cells from blood. CDR3 bases: TGTGCCAGCAGGTTACAGGGATCTGAAGCTTTCTTT. Its protein product is CASRLQGSEAFF.